This T cell receptor (beta chain) derives from a study of blood T cell repertoires in COVID-19. The CDR3 has 17 residues. The germline V gene encodes CDR1 SQVTM and CDR2 ANQGSEA. The V end lost 5 bases, the J end lost 0 bases, and 20 bases lay between the germline ends. The assay was immunoSEQ multiplex PCR, and TCRdb's table has in-frame clones only and misses some. The sample lists roughly 120,000 clones; around 80% were seen once. The sample was peripheral blood. The chain joins TRBV29-1 to TRBJ1-5, with TRBD1 as a possible D gene (6 bases). The origin of this receptor is a man aged 50 to 60 with acute or convalescent COVID-19. As DNA, the CDR3 is TGCAGCGTTAAAAGGGAGATCAGGGGTTATAGCAATCAGCCCCAGCATTTT. It translates to CSVKREIRGYSNQPQHF.